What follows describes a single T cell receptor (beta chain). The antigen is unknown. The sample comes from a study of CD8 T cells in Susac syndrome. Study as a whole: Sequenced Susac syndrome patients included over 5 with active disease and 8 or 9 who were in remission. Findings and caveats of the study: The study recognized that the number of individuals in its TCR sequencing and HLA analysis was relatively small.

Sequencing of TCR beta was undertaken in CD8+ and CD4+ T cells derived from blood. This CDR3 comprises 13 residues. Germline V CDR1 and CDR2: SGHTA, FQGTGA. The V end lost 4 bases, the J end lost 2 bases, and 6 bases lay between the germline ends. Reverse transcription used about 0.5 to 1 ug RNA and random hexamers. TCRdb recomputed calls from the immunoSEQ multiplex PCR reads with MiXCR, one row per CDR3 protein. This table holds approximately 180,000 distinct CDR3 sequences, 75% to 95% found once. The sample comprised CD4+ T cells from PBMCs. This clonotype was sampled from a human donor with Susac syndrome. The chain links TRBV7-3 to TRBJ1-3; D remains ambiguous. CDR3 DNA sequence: TGTGCCAGCAGCTCGGGCCCTGGAAACACCATATATTTT. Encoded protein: CASSSGPGNTIYF.